The rows below give T cell receptor beta chains drawn from one sample of a study of T cells in localized non-small cell lung cancer. Here immunoSEQ multiplex PCR was the method, and the copy in TCRdb shows in-frame clones only, minus some. The table includes 45,000 to 65,000 clones, roughly 90% detected once. The source material was peripheral blood, sampled before any cancer treatment. The receptor source for this set is a man between 40 and 69 years old with stage I squamous cell lung carcinoma. Both conserved end residues are part of each CDR3. The D gene is left open where the match is weak. Clone size is given for some rows only: seen once, a few or many times, or a class if the clone is expanded.

d_gene: .
j_gene: TRBJ1-5
abundance: .
v_gene: TRBV9
CDR3aa: CASSVGSNQPQHF
CDR3nt: TGTGCCAGCAGCGTAGGTAGCAATCAGCCCCAGCATTTT

d_gene: .
j_gene: TRBJ2-7
abundance: large
v_gene: TRBV15
CDR3aa: CATSSTRGRYEQYF
CDR3nt: TGTGCCACCAGCAGTACCCGGGGTAGGTACGAGCAGTACTTC

d_gene: .
j_gene: TRBJ2-7
abundance: .
v_gene: TRBV27
CDR3aa: CASGPGSSYEQYF
CDR3nt: TGTGCCAGCGGCCCGGGATCCTCCTACGAGCAGTACTTC

d_gene: TRBD2
j_gene: TRBJ2-3
abundance: .
v_gene: TRBV10-1
CDR3aa: CASTASGTDTQYF
CDR3nt: TGCGCCAGCACGGCTAGCGGGACGGATACGCAGTATTTT

d_gene: .
j_gene: TRBJ2-5
abundance: .
v_gene: TRBV18
CDR3aa: CASSPGDFPTIETQYF
CDR3nt: TGTGCCAGCTCACCGGGGGACTTCCCAACCATAGAGACCCAGTACTTC

d_gene: .
j_gene: TRBJ1-1
abundance: .
v_gene: TRBV15
CDR3aa: CATATGGTEAFF
CDR3nt: TGTGCCACCGCAACAGGCGGGACTGAAGCTTTCTTT

d_gene: .
j_gene: TRBJ1-4
abundance: .
v_gene: TRBV21-1
CDR3aa: CASSKGAEANEKLFF
CDR3nt: TGTGCCAGCAGCAAAGGGGCGGAAGCGAATGAAAAACTGTTTTTT

d_gene: .
j_gene: TRBJ2-3
abundance: few
v_gene: TRBV5-6
CDR3aa: CASSLGPGENTQYF
CDR3nt: TGTGCCAGCAGCTTGGGGCCAGGGGAAAATACGCAGTATTTT

d_gene: TRBD2
j_gene: TRBJ2-5
abundance: .
v_gene: TRBV29-1
CDR3aa: CSDAGLAGQETQYF
CDR3nt: TGCAGCGACGCGGGACTAGCGGGCCAAGAGACCCAGTACTTC

d_gene: TRBD2
j_gene: TRBJ2-1
abundance: .
v_gene: TRBV10-3
CDR3aa: CAISVGLAGGLGQFF
CDR3nt: TGTGCCATCAGTGTTGGACTAGCGGGAGGCCTGGGGCAGTTCTTC

d_gene: TRBD2
j_gene: TRBJ2-7
abundance: .
v_gene: TRBV30
CDR3aa: CAWSRTSANEQYF
CDR3nt: TGTGCCTGGAGTCGGACTAGCGCGAACGAGCAGTACTTC

d_gene: .
j_gene: TRBJ2-5
abundance: .
v_gene: TRBV6-5
CDR3aa: CASSYSNRVTQYF
CDR3nt: TGTGCCAGCAGTTACTCGAATAGGGTGACCCAGTACTTC

d_gene: TRBD1
j_gene: TRBJ2-7
abundance: .
v_gene: TRBV5-1
CDR3aa: CASSLVMDRGSEQYF
CDR3nt: TGCGCCAGCAGCTTGGTTATGGACAGGGGTTCCGAGCAGTACTTC

d_gene: TRBD1
j_gene: TRBJ1-3
abundance: .
v_gene: TRBV4-3
CDR3aa: CASSQDGPRQGVSSGNTIYF
CDR3nt: TGCGCCAGCAGCCAAGACGGGCCACGACAGGGGGTTTCCTCTGGAAACACCATATATTTT

d_gene: .
j_gene: TRBJ2-3
abundance: .
v_gene: TRBV5-1
CDR3aa: CASSLFGKWEDTQYF
CDR3nt: TGCGCCAGCAGCTTGTTCGGAAAGTGGGAAGATACGCAGTATTTT

d_gene: .
j_gene: TRBJ1-5
abundance: .
v_gene: TRBV28
CDR3aa: CASKQGNQPQHF
CDR3nt: TGTGCCAGCAAACAGGGAAATCAGCCCCAGCATTTT

d_gene: .
j_gene: TRBJ2-1
abundance: .
v_gene: TRBV28
CDR3aa: CASSPPVGAYNEQFF
CDR3nt: TGTGCCAGCTCCCCCCCTGTCGGAGCCTACAATGAGCAGTTCTTC

d_gene: TRBD2
j_gene: TRBJ2-1
abundance: .
v_gene: TRBV28
CDR3aa: CASSLDRTEGLAGVKQFF
CDR3nt: TGTGCCAGCAGCCTCGATCGGACAGAGGGACTAGCGGGGGTCAAGCAGTTCTTC

d_gene: .
j_gene: TRBJ2-2
abundance: .
v_gene: TRBV11-3
CDR3aa: CASSVPRGGELFF
CDR3nt: TGTGCCAGCTCGGTCCCGAGAGGCGGGGAGCTGTTTTTT

d_gene: .
j_gene: TRBJ1-5
abundance: once
v_gene: TRBV5-1
CDR3aa: CASSFGGESNQPQHF
CDR3nt: TGCGCCAGCAGCTTTGGGGGGGAAAGCAATCAGCCCCAGCATTTT

d_gene: TRBD1
j_gene: TRBJ1-3
abundance: once
v_gene: TRBV19
CDR3aa: CASSEQGGSSGNTIYF
CDR3nt: TGTGCCAGTTCTGAACAGGGGGGAAGCTCTGGAAACACCATATATTTT

d_gene: TRBD1
j_gene: TRBJ2-7
abundance: .
v_gene: TRBV7-2
CDR3aa: CASSLGHRGLEQYF
CDR3nt: TGTGCCAGCAGCTTAGGGCACAGGGGGCTCGAGCAGTACTTC

d_gene: .
j_gene: TRBJ2-6
abundance: .
v_gene: TRBV7-9
CDR3aa: CARSSVSGANVLTF
CDR3nt: TGTGCCCGCAGTTCAGTCTCTGGGGCCAACGTCCTGACTTTC

d_gene: .
j_gene: TRBJ2-4
abundance: .
v_gene: TRBV10-1
CDR3aa: CAGDSTIAKNIQYF
CDR3nt: TGCGCCGGTGACAGTACTATAGCCAAAAACATTCAGTACTTC

d_gene: TRBD2
j_gene: TRBJ2-2
abundance: .
v_gene: TRBV9
CDR3aa: CASSVRVAGVSHTGELFF
CDR3nt: TGTGCCAGCAGCGTACGAGTAGCGGGAGTGTCCCACACCGGGGAGCTGTTTTTT

d_gene: TRBD1
j_gene: TRBJ1-2
abundance: .
v_gene: TRBV6-1
CDR3aa: CASSQGTGGNYGYTF
CDR3nt: TGTGCCAGCAGTCAAGGGACAGGGGGAAACTATGGCTACACCTTC

d_gene: .
j_gene: TRBJ1-1
abundance: .
v_gene: TRBV18
CDR3aa: CASSPVDPGATEAFF
CDR3nt: TGTGCCAGCTCACCAGTGGACCCCGGGGCAACTGAAGCTTTCTTT

d_gene: .
j_gene: TRBJ2-3
abundance: .
v_gene: TRBV4-3
CDR3aa: CASSPSYGGPTDTQYF
CDR3nt: TGCGCCAGCAGCCCGAGTTACGGGGGACCGACAGATACGCAGTATTTT

d_gene: .
j_gene: TRBJ2-7
abundance: .
v_gene: TRBV6-5
CDR3aa: CASSYSFVGTYEQYF
CDR3nt: TGTGCCAGCAGTTACAGTTTTGTTGGGACCTACGAGCAGTACTTC

d_gene: .
j_gene: TRBJ2-3
abundance: .
v_gene: TRBV5-1
CDR3aa: CASSLEFRAADTQYF
CDR3nt: TGCGCCAGCAGCTTGGAATTCAGGGCTGCAGATACGCAGTATTTT

d_gene: .
j_gene: TRBJ2-1
abundance: .
v_gene: TRBV4-2
CDR3aa: CASSQGGGGNEQFF
CDR3nt: TGTGCCAGCAGCCAAGGAGGAGGCGGTAATGAGCAGTTCTTC

d_gene: TRBD1
j_gene: TRBJ2-7
abundance: .
v_gene: TRBV28
CDR3aa: CASSLRGPSLEQYF
CDR3nt: TGTGCCAGCAGTTTAAGGGGGCCATCTCTCGAGCAGTACTTC

d_gene: .
j_gene: TRBJ2-3
abundance: .
v_gene: TRBV4-3
CDR3aa: CASSQEAHTTDTQYF
CDR3nt: TGCGCCAGCAGCCAAGAGGCCCATACCACAGATACGCAGTATTTT

d_gene: .
j_gene: TRBJ2-1
abundance: .
v_gene: TRBV2
CDR3aa: CASTRVSRDNEQFF
CDR3nt: TGTGCCAGCACCAGGGTATCGAGGGACAATGAGCAGTTCTTC

d_gene: TRBD1
j_gene: TRBJ1-4
abundance: .
v_gene: TRBV5-1
CDR3aa: CASSADRGLGEKLFF
CDR3nt: TGCGCCAGCAGCGCGGACAGGGGGCTTGGTGAAAAACTGTTTTTT

d_gene: TRBD2
j_gene: TRBJ2-1
abundance: once
v_gene: TRBV4-1
CDR3aa: CASSHPSGDNNEQFF
CDR3nt: TGCGCCAGCAGCCACCCTAGCGGGGATAACAATGAGCAGTTCTTC

d_gene: .
j_gene: TRBJ1-3
abundance: .
v_gene: TRBV28
CDR3aa: CASTKGGSGNTIYF
CDR3nt: TGTGCCAGCACCAAGGGAGGCTCTGGAAACACCATATATTTT